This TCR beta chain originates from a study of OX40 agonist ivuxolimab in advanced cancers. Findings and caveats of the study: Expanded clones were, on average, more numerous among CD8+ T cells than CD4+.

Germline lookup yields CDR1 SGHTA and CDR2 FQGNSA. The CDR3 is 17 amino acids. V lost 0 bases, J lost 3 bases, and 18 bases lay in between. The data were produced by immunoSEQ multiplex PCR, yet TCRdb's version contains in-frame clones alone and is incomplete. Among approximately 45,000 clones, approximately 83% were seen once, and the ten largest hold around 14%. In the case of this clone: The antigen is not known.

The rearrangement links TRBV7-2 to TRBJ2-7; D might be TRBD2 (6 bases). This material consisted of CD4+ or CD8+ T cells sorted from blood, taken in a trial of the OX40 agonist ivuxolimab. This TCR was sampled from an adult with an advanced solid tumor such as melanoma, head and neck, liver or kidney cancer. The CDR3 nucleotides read TGTGCCAGCAGCTTAGCGGGGGGTACACCACCTTTCTACGAGCAGTACTTC. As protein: CASSLAGGTPPFYEQYF. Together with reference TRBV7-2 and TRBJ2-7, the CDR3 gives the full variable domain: GAGVSQSPSNKVTEKGKDVELRCDPISGHTALYWYRQSLGQGLEFLIYFQGNSAPDKSGLPSDRFSAERTGGSVSTLTIQRTQQEDSAVYLCASSLAGGTPPFYEQYFGPGTRLTVT.